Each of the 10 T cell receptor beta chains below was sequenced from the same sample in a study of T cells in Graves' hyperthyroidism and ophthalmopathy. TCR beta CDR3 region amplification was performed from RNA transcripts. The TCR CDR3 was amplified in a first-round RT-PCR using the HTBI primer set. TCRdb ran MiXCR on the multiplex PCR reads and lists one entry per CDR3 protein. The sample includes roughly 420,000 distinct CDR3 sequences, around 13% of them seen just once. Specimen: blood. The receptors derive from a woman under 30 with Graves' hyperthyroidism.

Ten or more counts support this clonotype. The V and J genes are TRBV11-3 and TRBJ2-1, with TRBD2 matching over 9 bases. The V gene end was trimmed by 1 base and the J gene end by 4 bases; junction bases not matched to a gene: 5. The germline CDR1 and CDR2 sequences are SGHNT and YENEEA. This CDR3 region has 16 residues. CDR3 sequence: CASSLGPSGTYNEQFF. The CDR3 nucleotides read TGTGCCAGCAGCTTAGGTCCTAGCGGGACATACAATGAGCAGTTCTTC.

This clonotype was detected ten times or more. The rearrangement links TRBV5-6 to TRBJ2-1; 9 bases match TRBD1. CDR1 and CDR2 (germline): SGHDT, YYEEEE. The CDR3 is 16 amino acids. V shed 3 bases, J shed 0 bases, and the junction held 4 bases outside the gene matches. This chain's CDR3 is CASSSIQGASYNEQFF. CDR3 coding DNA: TGTGCCAGCAGCTCAATACAGGGGGCCTCCTACAATGAGCAGTTCTTC.

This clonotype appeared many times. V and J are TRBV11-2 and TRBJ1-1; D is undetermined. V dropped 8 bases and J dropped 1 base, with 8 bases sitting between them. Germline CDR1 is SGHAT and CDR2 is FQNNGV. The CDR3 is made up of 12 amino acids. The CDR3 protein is CASLDGNTEAFF. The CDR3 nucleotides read TGTGCCAGCTTGGACGGGAACACTGAAGCTTTCTTT.

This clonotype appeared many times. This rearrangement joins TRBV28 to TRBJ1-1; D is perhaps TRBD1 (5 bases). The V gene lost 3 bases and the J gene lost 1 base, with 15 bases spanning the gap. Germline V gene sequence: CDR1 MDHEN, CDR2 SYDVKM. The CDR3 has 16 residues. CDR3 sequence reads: CASSFPQGTRNTEAFF. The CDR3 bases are TGTGCCAGCAGTTTCCCCCAGGGAACACGGAACACTGAAGCTTTCTTT.

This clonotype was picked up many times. The CDR3 nucleotides read TGTGCCAGCAGTTTAGTAGTTAGCTCTGGAAACACCATATATTTT. Residues: CASSLVVSSGNTIYF. This chain joins TRBV28 and TRBJ1-3, with no clear D. Per germline, CDR1 MDHEN and CDR2 SYDVKM. V was pared by 2 bases and J by 0 bases, with 8 bases between. The CDR3 has 15 amino acids.

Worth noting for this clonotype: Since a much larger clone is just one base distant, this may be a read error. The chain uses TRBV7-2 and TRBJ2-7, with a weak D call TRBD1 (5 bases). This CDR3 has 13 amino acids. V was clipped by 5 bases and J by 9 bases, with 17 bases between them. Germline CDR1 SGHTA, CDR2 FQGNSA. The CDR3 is CASSRHDSSGQYF. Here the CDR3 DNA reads TGTGCCAGCAGCCGTCATGACAGCTCCGGGCAGTACTTC.

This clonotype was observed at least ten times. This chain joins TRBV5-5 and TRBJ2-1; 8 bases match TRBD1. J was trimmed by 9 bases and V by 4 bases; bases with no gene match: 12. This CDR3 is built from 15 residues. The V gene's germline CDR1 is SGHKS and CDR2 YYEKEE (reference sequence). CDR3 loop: CASSGDRGAGIEQFF. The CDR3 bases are TGTGCCAGCAGCGGCGACAGGGGCGCAGGTATTGAGCAGTTCTTC.

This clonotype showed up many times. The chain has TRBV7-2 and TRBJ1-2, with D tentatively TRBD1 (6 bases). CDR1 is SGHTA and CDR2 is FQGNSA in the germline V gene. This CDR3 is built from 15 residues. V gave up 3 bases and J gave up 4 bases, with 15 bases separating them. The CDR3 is CASSFDASGAYGYTF. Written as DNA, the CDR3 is TGTGCCAGCAGCTTTGATGCATCGGGGGCCTATGGCTACACCTTC.

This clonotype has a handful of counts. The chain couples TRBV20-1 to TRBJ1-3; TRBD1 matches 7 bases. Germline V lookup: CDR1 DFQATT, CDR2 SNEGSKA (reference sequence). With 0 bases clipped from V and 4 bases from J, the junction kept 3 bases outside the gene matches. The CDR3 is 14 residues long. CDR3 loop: CSARDRGTGNTIYF. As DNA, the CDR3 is TGCAGTGCTAGAGACAGGGGGACGGGAAACACCATATATTTT.

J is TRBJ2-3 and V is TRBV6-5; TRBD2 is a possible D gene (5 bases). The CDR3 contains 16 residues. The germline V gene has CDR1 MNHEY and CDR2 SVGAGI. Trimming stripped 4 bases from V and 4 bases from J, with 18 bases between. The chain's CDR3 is CASSWARLNNSDTQYF. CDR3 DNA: TGTGCCAGCAGTTGGGCGAGACTAAATAACTCAGATACGCAGTATTTT.